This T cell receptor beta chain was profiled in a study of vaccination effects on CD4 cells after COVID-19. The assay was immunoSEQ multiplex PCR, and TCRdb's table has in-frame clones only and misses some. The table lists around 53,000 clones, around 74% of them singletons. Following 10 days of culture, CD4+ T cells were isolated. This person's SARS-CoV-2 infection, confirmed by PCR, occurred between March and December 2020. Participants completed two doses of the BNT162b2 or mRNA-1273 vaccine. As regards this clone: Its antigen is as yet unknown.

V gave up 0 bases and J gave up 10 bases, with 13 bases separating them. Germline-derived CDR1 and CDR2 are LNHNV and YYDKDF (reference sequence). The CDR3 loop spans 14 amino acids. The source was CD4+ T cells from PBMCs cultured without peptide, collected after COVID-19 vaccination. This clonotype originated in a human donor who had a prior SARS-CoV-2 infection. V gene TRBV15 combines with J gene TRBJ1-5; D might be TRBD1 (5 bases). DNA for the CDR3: TGTGCCACCAGCAGAGATCTCGGGGCCCCACCCCAGCATTTT. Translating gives CATSRDLGAPPQHF.